This TCR beta chain was captured in a study of OX40 agonist ivuxolimab in advanced cancers. Looking at the study overall: The costimulatory receptor OX40 (CD134) was targeted by ivuxolimab, a fully human IgG2 agonistic monoclonal antibody. Intravenous ivuxolimab was administered to patients every 2 weeks at six dose levels: 0.01, 0.1, 0.3, 1.5, 3 and 10 mg/kg. Of the 50 to 55 dose-escalation patients, hepatocellular carcinoma was present in approximately 20, melanoma in roughly 15, renal cell carcinoma in 9 and head and neck cancer in 9. The dose-escalation cohort was almost 85% male with a mean age of about 65 years, ranging from roughly 20 to 85. Patients were allowed to have had prior anti-PD-1, anti-PD-L1 or anti-CTLA-4 therapy, and less than 45% of the dose-escalation patients had previously received checkpoint inhibitors. Partial responses were achieved by three dose-escalation patients, of whom one had hepatocellular carcinoma and two had cutaneous melanoma. Peripheral TCRbeta sequencing aimed to test whether ivuxolimab altered TCR sequence diversity and caused clonal T-cell expansion. The paper reports the monotherapy dose-escalation portion (N ≈ 52 patients) of the phase I ivuxolimab trial. What the work shows at the level of the full study, not this receptor alone: Low levels of normalized T-cell clonal expansion were also seen in some nonresponding patients. In the 0.1-3.0 mg/kg groups, partial responders had among the lowest normalized peripheral clonal expansion, particularly in CD8+ T cells. Antigen specificity was not determined for the clonally expanded peripheral T cells. Clonal expansion of both CD4+ and CD8+ blood T cells was observed from baseline to week 6 at doses 0.1 to 3.0 mg/kg. After ivuxolimab, more expanded clones were found on average in CD8+ T cells than in CD4+ T cells.

For sequencing of the TCRbeta CDR3 region, genomic DNA was extracted from the sorted cells. The immunoSEQ Assay was used for sequencing of TCRbeta CDR3 regions. The table comes from immuneACCESS by way of TCRdb, which keeps in-frame sequences with V and J called. Part of the clones is missing from these tables; in studies checked, under half for an unresolved V gene and the rest for unknown reasons. The sample table lists tens of thousands of clones, 65% to 90% of them with a count of one. 0.9% to 1.4% of the sample goes to the ten largest clones. V and J are trimmed by 4 bases and 0 bases, and the gene matches miss 4 bases of the junction. The CDR1 and CDR2 encoded by the germline V gene are MGHDK and SYGVNS. The CDR3 sequence holds 15 residues, the cysteine and phenylalanine included. Just the 45-base CDR3 DNA is kept, in frame starting at base 1. Patients with autoimmune disease history or receiving systemic immunosuppression were excluded from the trial. Peripheral blood for TCR sequencing was collected from all dose cohorts at baseline, on cycle 4 day 1, and on cycle 7 day 1. The samples were drawn from a first-in-human, open-label, multicenter phase I dose-escalation trial of ivuxolimab. The trial enrolled adults with locally advanced or metastatic head and neck squamous cell, hepatocellular, melanoma or renal cell carcinoma. Before TCR sequencing, CD4+ T cells and CD8+ T cells were sorted from peripheral blood as separate populations.

On this clone itself: The antigen this receptor binds is unknown. Base qualities are missing; no much larger clone stands one base away.

This specimen was CD4+ or CD8+ T cells sorted from blood, taken in a trial of the OX40 agonist ivuxolimab. The V and J genes are TRBV25-1 and TRBJ1-1, with TRBD1 identical over 8 junction bases. This TCR came from an adult with an advanced solid tumor such as melanoma, head and neck, liver or kidney cancer. The sequenced DNA: TGTGCCAGCAGTGGATGGACAGGGATGAACACTGAAGCTTTCTTT. This codes for CASSGWTGMNTEAFF.